Below, 10 T cell receptor beta chains from the same sample are listed, as sequenced in a study of blood T cell repertoires in COVID-19. The repertoire was sequenced with immunoSEQ multiplex PCR; TCRdb's copy has only in-frame clones and lacks some. The sample includes some 150,000 clones, approximately 86% seen only once; the top ten take 4% to 5%. Source material: peripheral blood. The source of these receptors is a woman aged 60-75 years with active or convalescent COVID-19.

This clone was seen just once. The chain uses TRBV15 and TRBJ1-4; D is possibly TRBD1 (5 bases). The V gene lost 8 bases and the J gene lost 8 bases, with 15 bases spanning the gap. This CDR3 has 13 amino acids. Per the germline V gene, CDR1 is LNHNV and CDR2 is YYDKDF (reference sequence). The CDR3 spells CATQRGGSEKLFF. CDR3 nucleotide sequence: TGTGCCACCCAGCGGGGGGGGAGCGAAAAACTGTTTTTT.

CDR3 DNA sequence: TGTGCCAGCAGCAAAGGACAGGGGATCACTGAAGCTTTCTTT. Residues: CASSKGQGITEAFF. The chain combines TRBV6-5 with TRBJ1-1; 9 bases are a match to TRBD1. Germline CDR1 and CDR2: MNHEY and SVGAGI. The CDR3 length is 14 residues. The junction had 6 bases not matched to a gene; V was cut back by 6 bases and J by 4 bases.

The chain uses TRBV9 and TRBJ1-2; D is ambiguous. This CDR3 is 11 amino acids long. Germline lookup yields CDR1 SGDLS and CDR2 YYNGEE. V was cut by 6 bases and J by 1 base, with 4 bases left in between. In DNA form, the CDR3 reads TGTGCCAGCAATCATAACTATGGCTACACCTTC. Translating it yields CASNHNYGYTF.

This chain joins TRBV3-1 (or the pseudogene TRBV3-2) and TRBJ2-7; 9 bases are shared with TRBD1. Germline values: CDR1 LGHDT, CDR2 YNNKEL (reference sequence). After removal of 4 bases from V and 2 bases from J, the junction contained 6 bases not matched to a gene. The CDR3 has 15 amino acids. This CDR3 reads CASSLWTGEAYEQYF. The CDR3 bases are TGTGCCAGCAGCCTCTGGACAGGGGAAGCCTACGAGCAGTACTTC.

This clone was picked up one time. The chain uses TRBV10-3 and TRBJ2-2, with 11 bases lining up with TRBD1. The CDR3 loop spans 13 amino acids. Germline CDR1 ENHRY, CDR2 SYGVKD. V dropped 10 bases and J dropped 4; count of bases not matched to a gene: 2. The CDR3 reads CATGTGGTGELFF. DNA for the CDR3: TGTGCCACCGGGACAGGGGGCACCGGGGAGCTGTTTTTT.

J is TRBJ1-2 and V is TRBV6-5; the D gene is possibly TRBD1 (5 bases). Germline V gene sequence: CDR1 MNHEY, CDR2 SVGAGI. V was clipped by 5 bases and J by 7 bases, with 14 bases between them. CDR3 length equals 13 residues. The CDR3: CASSLAGLGGYTF. In nucleotides, the CDR3 is TGTGCCAGCAGTCTCGCGGGGCTCGGTGGCTACACCTTC.

This clone was recorded once. The V and J genes are TRBV7-9 and TRBJ2-4, with D perhaps TRBD2 (5 bases). Germline V CDR1 and CDR2: SEHNR, FQNEAQ (reference sequence). This CDR3 has 16 residues. Trimming cost V 0 bases and J 6 bases, with 15 bases left between them. The CDR3 sequence: CASSLAPGLDTNIQYF. The CDR3 region has the DNA TGTGCCAGCAGCTTAGCCCCTGGACTGGATACAAACATTCAGTACTTC.

This chain uses TRBV11-2 with TRBJ1-3; D gene uncertain. The length of the CDR3 is 16 residues. V lost 1 base, J lost 0 bases, and 10 bases lay in between. Germline V gene sequence: CDR1 SGHAT, CDR2 FQNNGV. The CDR3: CASSLGAVGSGNTIYF. The CDR3 DNA reads TGTGCCAGCAGCTTAGGGGCCGTGGGCTCTGGAAACACCATATATTTT.

This chain connects TRBV10-3 to TRBJ2-1, with TRBD2 matching over 10 bases. Germline CDR1 is ENHRY and CDR2 is SYGVKD. The J segment lost 5 bases and the V segment lost 6 bases, leaving 7 bases of the junction unmatched. This CDR3 contains 15 residues. The CDR3 region is CAIRPLAGPNNEQFF. CDR3 coding DNA: TGTGCCATCAGACCACTAGCGGGGCCTAACAATGAGCAGTTCTTC.

This chain links TRBV2 with TRBJ1-1; D not certain. Germline V gives CDR1 SNHLY, CDR2 FYNNEI. Trimming removed 4 bases from V and 0 bases from J, with 6 bases in between. The CDR3 runs to 13 residues. DNA of the CDR3: TGTGCCAGCAGTGCTATCATGAACACTGAAGCTTTCTTT. It is translated as CASSAIMNTEAFF.